The sequence of this T cell receptor (beta chain) was determined in a study of STAT3 mutations in large granular lymphocyte leukemia. Profiled with immunoSEQ multiplex PCR; TCRdb holds only in-frame clones, not every one. Here the sample spans about 16,000 clones, approximately 84% being singletons. Of note for this clone: What it binds is unknown.

The V end was cut by 4 bases, the J end by 2 bases, with 13 bases between. The CDR3 has 14 residues. Germline V gene lookup returns CDR1 SGHKS and CDR2 YYEKEE (reference sequence). Study findings and constraints: Every T-cell large granular lymphocyte leukemia patient had at least one immunodominant TCR beta clonotype.

Sequencing used peripheral blood mononuclear cells. The chain has TRBV5-5 and TRBJ2-7, with D possibly TRBD1 on 6 matching bases. This TCR was sampled from a man aged 50 or older with T-cell large granular lymphocyte leukemia. Some clones in this sample may be carry-over from other donors' samples. For the CDR3, the DNA is TGTGCCAGCAGCCCTCGAGGGGGACCCTACGAGCAGTACTTC. Translated, it gives CASSPRGGPYEQYF.